This record covers a single TCR beta chain. The antigen is not known. immunoSEQ multiplex PCR used an average of about 1.3 ug genomic DNA. Assay used: immunoSEQ multiplex PCR; TCRdb lists only in-frame clones, some missing. Reported are around 35,000 clones; the ten largest clones contain roughly 1.6%. The data are from a study of T cells in women clearing cervical HPV infection. Background on the study: Control women cleared a single incident HPV16 infection within 12 months. Regarding the study as a whole: It is unknown whether associations predate infection; no effector/memory or HPV-specific sorting.

The receptor was isolated from a woman between 18 and 70 years old with a cervical HPV16 infection that either progressed to CIN3+ or cleared (not recorded which). The sample was blood buffy coat.

CDR3 in amino acids: CSANRDLTYNEQFF. CDR3 bases read: TGCAGTGCCAACCGGGACTTAACATACAATGAG. The V gene is TRBV20-1, the J gene TRBJ2-1, with a tentative D call TRBD2 (6 bases). The read ends 3 residues shy of where the CDR3 ends; the end is completed using the germline J gene. Germline V gene data show CDR1 as DFQATT and CDR2 as SNEGSKA (reference sequence). V lost 6 bases to trimming and J lost 4 bases, with 16 bases between them. CDR3 size: 14 residues.